This TCR beta chain was documented in a study of T cells in Graves' hyperthyroidism and ophthalmopathy. The study, taken as a whole, reports: Ophthalmopathy onset followed model prediction by a median roughly six months.

This clonotype was seen more than once but under ten times. The antigen is not known. RNA transcripts provided the source from which TCR beta CDR3 regions were amplified. With the HTBI primer set, the TCR CDR3 went through a first round of RT-PCR. TCRdb re-called the multiplex PCR reads with MiXCR, one entry per CDR3 protein. The table lists approximately 570,000 distinct CDR3 sequences, 15% to 20% of them singletons. The CDR3 sequence is 12 residues long. Germline CDR1 is KGHDR and CDR2 is SFDVKD. V was clipped by 6 bases and J by 2 bases, with 6 bases between them. This sequence originates from a man aged 35-49 years with Graves' ophthalmopathy. The chain couples TRBV24-1 to TRBJ1-2; D not certain. The sequenced sample was blood. The DNA for the CDR3 is TGTGCCACCAGTCAAAAGAACTATGGCTACACCTTC. Translating it yields CATSQKNYGYTF.